Listed below are T cell receptor beta chains from one sample, sequenced in a study of blood T cell repertoires in COVID-19. This table comes from immunoSEQ multiplex PCR, and its TCRdb copy is limited to in-frame clones, with some not included. The sample holds roughly 80,000 clones, around 80% seen once. The sequencing input was peripheral blood. The receptor set was obtained from a human donor in a cohort sampled during active COVID-19. The CDR3 runs from the conserved cysteine through the conserved F or W. Fields, in order: V gene, CDR3 length, J gene, CDR3 protein.

v_gene: TRBV7-2
len: 17
j_gene: TRBJ2-3
CDR3aa: CASSSWTSGGATDTQYF

v_gene: TRBV7-8
len: 17
j_gene: TRBJ2-7
CDR3aa: CASSLRPGQMLSYEQYF

v_gene: TRBV3-1/TRBV3-2
len: 14
j_gene: TRBJ1-2
CDR3aa: CASSQGWQGLPYTF

v_gene: TRBV9
len: 17
j_gene: TRBJ2-1
CDR3aa: CASRRSFLAGEHNEQFF

v_gene: TRBV6-5
len: 14
j_gene: TRBJ1-1
CDR3aa: CASRSGGANTEAFF

v_gene: TRBV3-1/TRBV3-2
len: 14
j_gene: TRBJ1-6
CDR3aa: CASSQISIGSPLHF

v_gene: TRBV5-1
len: 14
j_gene: TRBJ2-7
CDR3aa: CASSGTGVASEQYF

v_gene: TRBV11-2
len: 15
j_gene: TRBJ2-7
CDR3aa: CASSFLGTVTYEQYF

v_gene: TRBV2
len: 16
j_gene: TRBJ2-5
CDR3aa: CASSEGVDLGGETQYF

v_gene: TRBV21-1
len: 16
j_gene: TRBJ2-4
CDR3aa: CASSRKGGLAKNIQYF

v_gene: TRBV28
len: 15
j_gene: TRBJ1-5
CDR3aa: CASSPLGQGNQPQHF

v_gene: TRBV28
len: 16
j_gene: TRBJ1-5
CDR3aa: CASSLPRALRNQPQHF

v_gene: TRBV27
len: 16
j_gene: TRBJ1-2
CDR3aa: CASSGSGTGSGYGYTF

v_gene: TRBV28
len: 13
j_gene: TRBJ2-7
CDR3aa: CASRPDRVREQYF

v_gene: TRBV12-5
len: 15
j_gene: TRBJ2-2
CDR3aa: CASGFETGNTGELFF

v_gene: TRBV27
len: 15
j_gene: TRBJ2-7
CDR3aa: CASSAPSDPSYEQYF

v_gene: TRBV7-6
len: 15
j_gene: TRBJ1-4
CDR3aa: CASSFGTPVNEKLFF

v_gene: TRBV7-9
len: 14
j_gene: TRBJ1-1
CDR3aa: CASSKNRGGTEAFF

v_gene: TRBV13
len: 14
j_gene: TRBJ1-1
CDR3aa: CASSFDRENTEAFF

v_gene: TRBV7-9
len: 18
j_gene: TRBJ2-3
CDR3aa: CASSFGRGGHDGTDTQYF

v_gene: TRBV6-5
len: 14
j_gene: TRBJ2-7
CDR3aa: CASSNDVDTYEQYF

v_gene: TRBV10-2
len: 12
j_gene: TRBJ2-5
CDR3aa: CAARRREETQYF

v_gene: TRBV9
len: 16
j_gene: TRBJ2-5
CDR3aa: CASSVGYGGGRETQYF

v_gene: TRBV5-1
len: 13
j_gene: TRBJ2-7
CDR3aa: CASSLRDSYEQYF

v_gene: TRBV3-1/TRBV3-2
len: 15
j_gene: TRBJ2-5
CDR3aa: CASSSGLDREETQYF

v_gene: TRBV20-1
len: 16
j_gene: TRBJ2-1
CDR3aa: CSASSRLPRGFNEQFF

v_gene: TRBV5-1
len: 15
j_gene: TRBJ1-3
CDR3aa: CASSLGSISGNTIYF

v_gene: TRBV6-5
len: 15
j_gene: TRBJ1-2
CDR3aa: CASSYLQTGGYGYTF

v_gene: TRBV6-6
len: 14
j_gene: TRBJ2-5
CDR3aa: CASSYPGTVETQYF

v_gene: TRBV7-2
len: 14
j_gene: TRBJ2-7
CDR3aa: CASSLGGSFHEQYF

v_gene: TRBV5-4
len: 18
j_gene: TRBJ2-1
CDR3aa: CASSLFPWLAGGHNEQFF

v_gene: TRBV5-6
len: 16
j_gene: TRBJ2-7
CDR3aa: CASSRRTSGGAEEQYF

v_gene: TRBV28
len: 17
j_gene: TRBJ2-2
CDR3aa: CASNSPRGGAGTGELFF

v_gene: TRBV19
len: 15
j_gene: TRBJ1-1
CDR3aa: CASSIRGGYGTEAFF

v_gene: TRBV6-5
len: 14
j_gene: TRBJ2-1
CDR3aa: CASRLAGVGNEQFF

v_gene: TRBV14
len: 17
j_gene: TRBJ1-1
CDR3aa: CASSQAWGPGASTEAFF

v_gene: TRBV5-4
len: 15
j_gene: TRBJ1-2
CDR3aa: CASSLPGQGNYGYTF

v_gene: TRBV30
len: 14
j_gene: TRBJ1-1
CDR3aa: CAWSAPLADTEAFF

v_gene: TRBV28
len: 12
j_gene: TRBJ2-7
CDR3aa: CASSSLPNEQYF

v_gene: TRBV5-6
len: 15
j_gene: TRBJ1-6
CDR3aa: CASRPGSSYNSPLHF

v_gene: TRBV6-5
len: 11
j_gene: TRBJ1-1
CDR3aa: CASIGPTKAFF

v_gene: TRBV9
len: 16
j_gene: TRBJ2-2
CDR3aa: CASSLNKGFRVGELFF

v_gene: TRBV15
len: 13
j_gene: TRBJ1-4
CDR3aa: CATSRDRETGVFF

v_gene: TRBV14
len: 16
j_gene: TRBJ2-1
CDR3aa: CASSQMGAGAGHEQFF

v_gene: TRBV4-2
len: 13
j_gene: TRBJ1-6
CDR3aa: CASSQATREPLHF

v_gene: TRBV19
len: 12
j_gene: TRBJ1-4
CDR3aa: CASGQGLEKLFF

v_gene: TRBV4-2
len: 15
j_gene: TRBJ1-2
CDR3aa: CASSQQQGAAYGYTF

v_gene: TRBV19
len: 15
j_gene: TRBJ2-7
CDR3aa: CASSILGTGAHEQYF

v_gene: TRBV19
len: 17
j_gene: TRBJ1-4
CDR3aa: CASTGSGTGGFREKLFF

v_gene: TRBV28
len: 14
j_gene: TRBJ1-1
CDR3aa: CASTAGGGNTEAFF

v_gene: TRBV28
len: 15
j_gene: TRBJ1-2
CDR3aa: CASSDTGVPNYGYTF

v_gene: TRBV25-1
len: 17
j_gene: TRBJ2-7
CDR3aa: CASSEYLFGRRSYEQYF

v_gene: TRBV15
len: 16
j_gene: TRBJ2-2
CDR3aa: CATSRERGGGTGELFF

v_gene: TRBV6-5
len: 13
j_gene: TRBJ2-2
CDR3aa: CASRTSGGWELFF

v_gene: TRBV18
len: 15
j_gene: TRBJ1-1
CDR3aa: CASSVRQGPNTEAFF

v_gene: TRBV11-1
len: 14
j_gene: TRBJ1-2
CDR3aa: CASSSTGYSRGYTF

v_gene: TRBV20-1
len: 11
j_gene: TRBJ1-1
CDR3aa: CSATGQEEAFF

v_gene: TRBV18
len: 15
j_gene: TRBJ2-3
CDR3aa: CASSRERQNTDTQYF

v_gene: TRBV11-2
len: 15
j_gene: TRBJ2-1
CDR3aa: CASRRDRGSYNEQFF